This T cell receptor (beta chain) stems from a study of cytomegalovirus exposure and HLA in healthy donors. Study-level points and caveats: Cytomegalovirus status was reportedly diagnosed by the classifier with high specificity and sensitivity. An apparent linkage of common viral pathogens to several of the most significant clusters emerged in a later analysis. Near-uniform donor sequencing depth was presumed by presence/absence analyses.

Notes on this clone: Its antigen is not known.

13 Jbeta primers and 60 Vbeta primers were used for the PCR. Original methodology: In a later analysis, around 87 million unique TCR beta chains included roughly 11 million shared by two or more donors. Assay: immunoSEQ multiplex PCR; the TCRdb copy retains only in-frame clones and omits some. The D gene and trimming were derived from the DNA, and the V and J assignments and clone size from that table. The sample consists of over 100,000 clones, roughly two thirds of them appearing once. Between the trimmed V and J ends, which lost 1 base and 0 bases, there was a span of 11 bases. This CDR3 has 15 amino acids. The V gene's germline CDR1 is SGHRS and CDR2 YFSETQ.

The specimen was PBMCs. The chain uses TRBV5-1 and TRBJ2-7, with D perhaps matching TRBD2 (5 bases). The source is a man in his forties in good health and CMV-seronegative. CDR3 protein: CASSLKGEYSYEQYF. CDR3 sequence (DNA): TGCGCCAGCAGCTTGAAGGGAGAGTACTCCTACGAGCAGTACTTC.